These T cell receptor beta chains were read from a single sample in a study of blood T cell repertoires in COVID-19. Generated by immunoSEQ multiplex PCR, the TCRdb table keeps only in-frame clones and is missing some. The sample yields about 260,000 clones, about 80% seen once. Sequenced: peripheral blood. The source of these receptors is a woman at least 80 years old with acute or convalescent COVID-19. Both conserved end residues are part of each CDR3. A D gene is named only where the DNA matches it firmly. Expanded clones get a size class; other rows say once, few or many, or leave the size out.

TGTGCCAGCAGCTCCCCCCCGGGTCAGCCCCAGCATTTT	CASSSPPGQPQHF	TRBV21-1	TRBJ1-5	-	-
TGTGCCAGCAGTCCACATTCTTACGAGCAGTACTTC	CASSPHSYEQYF	TRBV3-1/TRBV3-2	TRBJ2-7	-	-
TGTGCCAGCAGTCCGGGACAGAGCTATGGCTACACCTTC	CASSPGQSYGYTF	TRBV28	TRBJ1-2	TRBD1	-
TGTGCCTGGAGTGTAAGGGGTAGATTGGGTACAACTAATGAAAAACTGTTTTTT	CAWSVRGRLGTTNEKLFF	TRBV30	TRBJ1-4	-	-
TGTGCCAGCAGCCCAGGACAGGGGAACAAGTCACCCCTCCACTTT	CASSPGQGNKSPLHF	TRBV5-6	TRBJ1-6	TRBD1	-
TGCGCCAGCAGCCAAGGTCCGACAGGGGGCCTTTACACTGAAGCTTTCTTT	CASSQGPTGGLYTEAFF	TRBV4-1	TRBJ1-1	TRBD1	-
TGTGCCAGCAGCTTTGGCGGGGTGAGCACAGATACGCAGTATTTT	CASSFGGVSTDTQYF	TRBV7-9	TRBJ2-3	-	-
TGCGCCAGCAGCAGGGGACTAGCAGAGACCCAGTACTTC	CASSRGLAETQYF	TRBV5-1	TRBJ2-5	TRBD2	-
TGCGCCAGCAAGAAAGGCGGGCTTCAAGAGACCCAGTACTTC	CASKKGGLQETQYF	TRBV5-1	TRBJ2-5	-	-
TGTGCCAGCAGCTTGGGAGGATACTACGAGCAGTACTTC	CASSLGGYYEQYF	TRBV7-2	TRBJ2-7	-	-
TGTGCCACCAGCATCCCAATGGGGACAGGGATGGATAAACTGTTTTTT	CATSIPMGTGMDKLFF	TRBV15	TRBJ1-4	TRBD1	once
TGCGCCAGCAGCCAAGATCTGGCCCGAAAACTAGCGCCCTTGGAGACCCAGTACTTC	CASSQDLARKLAPLETQYF	TRBV4-1	TRBJ2-5	TRBD2	-
TGTGCCAGCAGTTATGTTGGCGGGAGGGTTTCCGAGCAGTACTTC	CASSYVGGRVSEQYF	TRBV6-2/TRBV6-3	TRBJ2-7	TRBD2	-
TGCGCCAGCAGTTTATCCTACGAGCAGTACTTC	CASSLSYEQYF	TRBV10-1	TRBJ2-7	-	few
TGTGCCAGCAAGGACAGGAGAAGCTCCTACAATGAGCAGTTCTTC	CASKDRRSSYNEQFF	TRBV6-5	TRBJ2-1	TRBD1	-
TGTGCCACCAGTGATTACAGGGGTCTTAACTATGGCTACACCTTC	CATSDYRGLNYGYTF	TRBV24-1	TRBJ1-2	TRBD1	-
TGTGCTAGTGTCCCGCCGACTAGCGGGAACCACAATGAGCAGTTCTTC	CASVPPTSGNHNEQFF	TRBV12-5	TRBJ2-1	TRBD2	-
TGTGCCAGTAAACCGACCGGGACAGTCTCCTACGAGCAGTACTTC	CASKPTGTVSYEQYF	TRBV28	TRBJ2-7	TRBD1	-
TGTGCCAGCTCACCACGCTTAGGGGGCACTGAAGCTTTCTTT	CASSPRLGGTEAFF	TRBV18	TRBJ1-1	-	-
TGTGCCAGCAGCTCCACGACAGGGATCGGGGAAAAACTGTTTTTT	CASSSTTGIGEKLFF	TRBV5-8	TRBJ1-4	TRBD1	few
TGTGCCAGCAGCCAATCCCTAAGCACAGATACGCAGTATTTT	CASSQSLSTDTQYF	TRBV4-2	TRBJ2-3	-	-
TGTGCCAGCAGCTCCCTGGGGACACGGACAATCGGGGAGCAGTTCTTC	CASSSLGTRTIGEQFF	TRBV7-9	TRBJ2-1	-	few
TGTGCCAGCAGCGTAGCGGGACTAGCGGGAGGAATAGAGACCCAGTACTTC	CASSVAGLAGGIETQYF	TRBV9	TRBJ2-5	TRBD2	-
TGTGCCAGCAGCCTAGGCGGCTCCTACAATGAGCAGTTCTTC	CASSLGGSYNEQFF	TRBV11-2	TRBJ2-1	-	few
TGTGCCAGCAGTTTAGGGGCAAATCAGCCCCAGCATTTT	CASSLGANQPQHF	TRBV12-3/TRBV12-4	TRBJ1-5	-	-
TGTGCCAGCACCGTGGACAGGGGGCGAGAGACCCAGTACTTC	CASTVDRGRETQYF	TRBV7-2	TRBJ2-5	TRBD1	-
TGCGCCAGCAGCTTGGGTGGGGGGAGCCAAGAGACCCAGTACTTC	CASSLGGGSQETQYF	TRBV5-1	TRBJ2-5	-	once
TGTGCCAGCAGCCCAGGGTGGACTGAAGCTTTCTTT	CASSPGWTEAFF	TRBV7-9	TRBJ1-1	-	few
TGTGCCAGCAGCTTATATTCTAGCTTCTACAATGAGCAGTTCTTC	CASSLYSSFYNEQFF	TRBV7-3	TRBJ2-1	-	-
TGTGCCAGCAGCGACGGGGGGCGCGGTGAAAAACTGTTTTTT	CASSDGGRGEKLFF	TRBV6-2/TRBV6-3	TRBJ1-4	-	-
TGTGCTAGTGGTTTGGCCACGGGTCTCTCTGGAAACACCATATATTTT	CASGLATGLSGNTIYF	TRBV12-5	TRBJ1-3	-	-
TGTGCCAGTAGTTTGGACGGACAGGGTAGTCAGCCCCAGCATTTT	CASSLDGQGSQPQHF	TRBV19	TRBJ1-5	TRBD1	-
TGTGCCAGCAGTTACTGGCTAGCGGGAGGTGAGGGGGAGCTGTTTTTT	CASSYWLAGGEGELFF	TRBV6-2/TRBV6-3	TRBJ2-2	TRBD2	-
TGTGCCAGTAGTATAGCAGGGGGCGCGCGAACTAATGAAAAACTGTTTTTT	CASSIAGGARTNEKLFF	TRBV19	TRBJ1-4	TRBD1	-
TGTGCCAGTAGCGAGGACACCTCTTCACTGTACACTGAAGCTTTCTTT	CASSEDTSSLYTEAFF	TRBV19	TRBJ1-1	-	-
TGTGCCAGCAGCAATTCCCGGGGTAGGGAGACCCAGTACTTC	CASSNSRGRETQYF	TRBV6-5	TRBJ2-5	-	-
TGTGCCAGCAGCTTAGGGGCTCCCCAGGTTCGTTTC	CASSLGAPQVRF	TRBV7-9	TRBJ1-2	-	-
TGTGCCAGCAGTTACTCGAACGGGAACACTGAAGCTTTCTTT	CASSYSNGNTEAFF	TRBV6-6	TRBJ1-1	-	-
TGTGCCAGTAGTGCACAGGGCACTCGCGATCACTATGGCTACACCTTC	CASSAQGTRDHYGYTF	TRBV19	TRBJ1-2	-	once
TGTGCCAGCAGAGTCGGGGTTTGGAATGAGCAGTTCTTC	CASRVGVWNEQFF	TRBV6-5	TRBJ2-1	-	-
TGTGCCAGCAGTTACGTACGGGGGACTAACACAGATACGCAGTATTTT	CASSYVRGTNTDTQYF	TRBV6-2/TRBV6-3	TRBJ2-3	TRBD2	-
TGCGCCAGCAGCTTGTCGGCGGGAACCTCCTACGAGCAGTACTTC	CASSLSAGTSYEQYF	TRBV5-1	TRBJ2-7	-	-
TGTGCCAGCAGTTTTCAGAGGGATTCACCCCTCCACTTT	CASSFQRDSPLHF	TRBV28	TRBJ1-6	-	-
TGCGCCAGCAGCTTCGGAGCGGGGAATGAGCAGTTCTTC	CASSFGAGNEQFF	TRBV5-1	TRBJ2-1	TRBD2	-
TGTGCCAGCAGCCCGGACAGGGGGGTCAAAAAACTGTTTTTT	CASSPDRGVKKLFF	TRBV3-1/TRBV3-2	TRBJ1-4	TRBD1	once
TGTGCCAGCAGCTTGGAGGACAGTTCCTCGGCTGGCTACACCTTC	CASSLEDSSSAGYTF	TRBV5-5	TRBJ1-2	-	-
TGTGCCAGCAGTGAAGGACAGACAAATTCACCCCTCCACTTT	CASSEGQTNSPLHF	TRBV6-1	TRBJ1-6	-	-